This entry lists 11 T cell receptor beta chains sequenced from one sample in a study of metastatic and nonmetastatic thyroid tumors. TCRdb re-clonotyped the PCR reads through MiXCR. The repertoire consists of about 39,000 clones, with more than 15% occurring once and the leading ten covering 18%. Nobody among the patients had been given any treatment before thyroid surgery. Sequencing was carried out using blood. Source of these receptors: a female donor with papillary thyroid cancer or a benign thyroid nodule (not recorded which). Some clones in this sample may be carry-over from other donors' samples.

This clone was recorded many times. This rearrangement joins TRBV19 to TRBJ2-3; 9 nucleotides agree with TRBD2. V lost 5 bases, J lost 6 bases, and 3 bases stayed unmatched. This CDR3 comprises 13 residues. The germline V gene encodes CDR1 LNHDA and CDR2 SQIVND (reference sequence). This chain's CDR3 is CASSPGLADTQYF. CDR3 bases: TGTGCCAGTAGTCCCGGACTAGCGGATACGCAGTATTTT.

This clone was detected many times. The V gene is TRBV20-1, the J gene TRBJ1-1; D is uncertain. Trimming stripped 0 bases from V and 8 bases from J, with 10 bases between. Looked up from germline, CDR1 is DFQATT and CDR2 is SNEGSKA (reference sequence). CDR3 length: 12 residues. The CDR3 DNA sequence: TGCAGTGCTAGAGATACTCACGGAGAAGCTTTCTTT. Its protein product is CSARDTHGEAFF.

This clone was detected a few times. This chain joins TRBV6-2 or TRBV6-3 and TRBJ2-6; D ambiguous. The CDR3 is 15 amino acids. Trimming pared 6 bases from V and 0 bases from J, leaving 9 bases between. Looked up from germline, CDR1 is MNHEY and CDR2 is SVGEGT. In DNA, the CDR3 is TGTGCCAGCAGACTGAGGCCCTCTGGGGCCAACGTCCTGACTTTC. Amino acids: CASRLRPSGANVLTF.

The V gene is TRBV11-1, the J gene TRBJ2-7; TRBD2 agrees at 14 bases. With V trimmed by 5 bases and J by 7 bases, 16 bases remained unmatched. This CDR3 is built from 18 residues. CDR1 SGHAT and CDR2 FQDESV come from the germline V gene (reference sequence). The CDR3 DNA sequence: TGTGCCAGCAGCCCACGACTAGCGGGAGGGCTGGGGGTGCGGGAGCAGTACTTC. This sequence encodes CASSPRLAGGLGVREQYF.

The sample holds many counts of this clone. CDR3 in amino acids: CSGRGRGREQYF. The CDR3 DNA sequence: TGCAGCGGCCGGGGGCGGGGACGCGAGCAGTACTTC. The rearrangement joins TRBV29-1 to TRBJ2-7; D is possibly TRBD1 or TRBD2 (6 bases each). The ends were cut back, 7 bases at V and 6 bases at J, with 16 bases in the middle. The CDR3 runs to 12 residues. Germline CDR1 reads SQVTM; CDR2 reads ANQGSEA.

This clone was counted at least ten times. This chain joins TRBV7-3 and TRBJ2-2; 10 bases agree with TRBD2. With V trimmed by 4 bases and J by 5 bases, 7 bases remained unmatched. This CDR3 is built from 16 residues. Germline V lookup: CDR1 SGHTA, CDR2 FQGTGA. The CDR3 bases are TGTGCCAGCAGCTCCCTAGCGGGAGTGGAAACCGGGGAGCTGTTTTTT. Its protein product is CASSSLAGVETGELFF.

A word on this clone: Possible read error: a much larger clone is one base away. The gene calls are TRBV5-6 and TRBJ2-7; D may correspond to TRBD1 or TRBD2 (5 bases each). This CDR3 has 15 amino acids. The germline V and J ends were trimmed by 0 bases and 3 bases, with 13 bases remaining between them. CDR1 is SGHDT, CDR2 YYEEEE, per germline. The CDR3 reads CASSLDLGGIYEQYF. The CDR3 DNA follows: TGTGCCAGCAGCTTGGATCTTGGGGGAATCTACGAGCAGTACTTC.

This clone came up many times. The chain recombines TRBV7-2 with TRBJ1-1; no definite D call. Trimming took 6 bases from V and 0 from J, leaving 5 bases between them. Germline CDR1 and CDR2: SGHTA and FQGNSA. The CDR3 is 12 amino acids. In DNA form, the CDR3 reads TGTGCCAGCAGGATATTGAACACTGAAGCTTTCTTT. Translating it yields CASRILNTEAFF.

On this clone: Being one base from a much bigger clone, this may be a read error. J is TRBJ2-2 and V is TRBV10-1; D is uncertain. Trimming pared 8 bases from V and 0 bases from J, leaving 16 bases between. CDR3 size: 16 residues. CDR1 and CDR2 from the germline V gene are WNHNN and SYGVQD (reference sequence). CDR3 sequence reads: CASLWVRTSNTGELFF. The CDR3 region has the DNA TGCGCCAGCCTGTGGGTACGAACATCGAACACCGGGGAGCTGTTTTTT.

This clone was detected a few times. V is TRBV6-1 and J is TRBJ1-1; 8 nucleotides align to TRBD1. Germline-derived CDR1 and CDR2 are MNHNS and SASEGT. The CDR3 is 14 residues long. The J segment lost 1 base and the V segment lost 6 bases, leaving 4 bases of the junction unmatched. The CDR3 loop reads CASSDRGPNTEAFF. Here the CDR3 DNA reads TGTGCCAGCAGCGACAGGGGCCCGAACACTGAAGCTTTCTTT.

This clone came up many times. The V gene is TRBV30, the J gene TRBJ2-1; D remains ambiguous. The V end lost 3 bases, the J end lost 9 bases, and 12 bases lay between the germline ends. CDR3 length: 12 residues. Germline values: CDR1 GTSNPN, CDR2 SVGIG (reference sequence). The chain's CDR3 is CAWRGSPSEQFF. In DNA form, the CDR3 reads TGTGCCTGGAGGGGTAGCCCTAGTGAGCAGTTCTTC.